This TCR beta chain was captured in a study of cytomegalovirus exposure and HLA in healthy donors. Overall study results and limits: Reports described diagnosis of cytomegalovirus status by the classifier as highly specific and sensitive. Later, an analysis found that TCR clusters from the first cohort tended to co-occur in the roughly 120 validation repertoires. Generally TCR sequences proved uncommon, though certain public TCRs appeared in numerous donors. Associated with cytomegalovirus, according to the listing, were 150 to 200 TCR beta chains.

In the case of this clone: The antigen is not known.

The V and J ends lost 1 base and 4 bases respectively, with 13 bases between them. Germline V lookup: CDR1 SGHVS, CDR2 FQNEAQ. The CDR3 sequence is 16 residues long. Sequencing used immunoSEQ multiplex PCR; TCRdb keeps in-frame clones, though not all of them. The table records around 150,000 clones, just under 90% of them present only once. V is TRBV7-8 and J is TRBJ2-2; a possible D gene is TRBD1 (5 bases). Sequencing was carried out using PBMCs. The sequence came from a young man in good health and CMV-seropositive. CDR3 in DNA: TGTGCCAGCAGCTTAGTAGGGCAGGGCAGCACCGGGGAGCTGTTTTTT. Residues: CASSLVGQGSTGELFF.